The subject of this entry is one T cell receptor beta chain. The antigen remains unidentified. The data were produced by immunoSEQ multiplex PCR, yet TCRdb's version contains in-frame clones alone and is incomplete. The sample lists tens of thousands of clones, 94% occurring once. The data are from a study of brain T cells in children with intractable seizures. Whole-study results and caveats: Only CDR3 sequence similarity suggested viral specificity, without known HCMV serostatus.

Only cases whose brain tissue showed the highest T cell transcript signatures were sequenced. The V gene's germline CDR1 is MGHRA and CDR2 YSYEKL. The germline V and J ends were trimmed by 1 base and 4 bases, with 14 bases remaining between them. The CDR3 extends over 16 amino acids. The receptor comes from a boy aged 5-17 years with focal cortical dysplasia and intractable seizures. The rearrangement links TRBV4-1 to TRBJ2-1; D remains unclear. The source material was peripheral blood, sampled at surgery. CDR3 coding DNA: TGCGCCAGCAGCCAAGGGCCCGTACGTGGGTACAATGAGCAGTTCTTC. Its translation is CASSQGPVRGYNEQFF.